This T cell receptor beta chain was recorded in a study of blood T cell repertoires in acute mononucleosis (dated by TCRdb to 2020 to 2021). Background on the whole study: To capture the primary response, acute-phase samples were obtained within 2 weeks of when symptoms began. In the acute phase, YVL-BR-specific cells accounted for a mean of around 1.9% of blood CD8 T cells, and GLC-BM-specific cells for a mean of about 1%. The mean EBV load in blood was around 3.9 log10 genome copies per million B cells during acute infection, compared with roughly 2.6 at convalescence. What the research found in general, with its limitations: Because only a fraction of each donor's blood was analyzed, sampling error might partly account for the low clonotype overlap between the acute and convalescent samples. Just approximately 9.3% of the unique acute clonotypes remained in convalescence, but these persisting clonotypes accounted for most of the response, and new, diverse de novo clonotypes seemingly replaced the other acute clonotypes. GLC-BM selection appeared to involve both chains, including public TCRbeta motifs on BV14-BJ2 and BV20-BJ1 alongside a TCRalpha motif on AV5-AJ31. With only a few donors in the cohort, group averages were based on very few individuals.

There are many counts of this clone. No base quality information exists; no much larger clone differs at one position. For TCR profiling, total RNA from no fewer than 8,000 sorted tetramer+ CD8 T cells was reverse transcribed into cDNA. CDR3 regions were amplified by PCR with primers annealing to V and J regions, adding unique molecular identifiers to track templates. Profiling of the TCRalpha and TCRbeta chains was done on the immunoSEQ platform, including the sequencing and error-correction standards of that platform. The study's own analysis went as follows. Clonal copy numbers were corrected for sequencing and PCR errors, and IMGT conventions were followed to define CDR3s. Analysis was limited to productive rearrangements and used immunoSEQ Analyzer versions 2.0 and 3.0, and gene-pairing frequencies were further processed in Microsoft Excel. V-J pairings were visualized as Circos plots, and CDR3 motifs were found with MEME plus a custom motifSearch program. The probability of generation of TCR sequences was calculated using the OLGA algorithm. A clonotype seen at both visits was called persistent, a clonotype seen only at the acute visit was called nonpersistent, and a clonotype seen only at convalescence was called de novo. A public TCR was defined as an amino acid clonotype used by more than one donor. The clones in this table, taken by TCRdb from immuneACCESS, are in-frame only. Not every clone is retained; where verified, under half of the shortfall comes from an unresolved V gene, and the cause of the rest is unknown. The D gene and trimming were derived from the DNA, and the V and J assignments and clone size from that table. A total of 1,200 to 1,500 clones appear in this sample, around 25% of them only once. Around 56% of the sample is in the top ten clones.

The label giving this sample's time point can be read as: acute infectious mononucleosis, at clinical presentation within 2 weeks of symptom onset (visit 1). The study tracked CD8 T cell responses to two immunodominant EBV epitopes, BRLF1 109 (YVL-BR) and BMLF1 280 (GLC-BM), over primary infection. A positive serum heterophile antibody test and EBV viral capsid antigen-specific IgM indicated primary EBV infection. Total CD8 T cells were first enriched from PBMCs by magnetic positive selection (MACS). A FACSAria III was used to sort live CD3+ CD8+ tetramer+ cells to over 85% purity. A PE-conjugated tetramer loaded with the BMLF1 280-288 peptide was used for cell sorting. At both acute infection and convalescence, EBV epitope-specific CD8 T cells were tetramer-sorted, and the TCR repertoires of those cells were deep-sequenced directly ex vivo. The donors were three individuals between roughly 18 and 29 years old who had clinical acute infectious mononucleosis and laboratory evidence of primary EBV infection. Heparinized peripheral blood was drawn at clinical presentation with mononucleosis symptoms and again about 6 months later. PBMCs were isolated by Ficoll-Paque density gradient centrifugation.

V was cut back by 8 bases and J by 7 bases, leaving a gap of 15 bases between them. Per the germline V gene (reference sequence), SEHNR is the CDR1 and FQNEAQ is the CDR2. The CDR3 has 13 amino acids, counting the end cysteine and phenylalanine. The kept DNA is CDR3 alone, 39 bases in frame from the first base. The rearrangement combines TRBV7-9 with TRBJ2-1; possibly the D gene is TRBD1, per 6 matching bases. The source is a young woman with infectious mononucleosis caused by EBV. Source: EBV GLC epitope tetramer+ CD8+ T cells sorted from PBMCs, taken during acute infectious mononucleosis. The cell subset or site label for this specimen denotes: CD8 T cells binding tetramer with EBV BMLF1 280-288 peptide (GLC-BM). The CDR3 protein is CASEAPQGNEQFF. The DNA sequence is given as TGTGCCAGCGAAGCTCCACAGGGTAATGAGCAGTTCTTC.